The 17 T cell receptor beta chains listed next were all sequenced from one sample in a study of blood T cell dynamics during melanoma immunotherapy. Method: immunoSEQ multiplex PCR; TCRdb's copy keeps in-frame clones and lacks some. Here the sample spans a few thousand clones, about 90% being singletons. Described time point: pre-treatment baseline. This specimen consisted of effector memory CD8+ T cells from blood, obtained from a patient treated with checkpoint blockade. The receptors here all came from a human donor with melanoma.

The V call is TRBV7-8, the J call TRBJ2-5; 7 nucleotides align to TRBD1. The DNA matches TRBJ2-7 better at its end, which makes the J call doubtful. Looked up from germline, CDR1 is SGHVS and CDR2 is FQNEAQ. The CDR3 sequence is 16 residues long. In DNA, the CDR3 is TGTGCCAGCAGCTCTCAAACAGGGGAAGGCCCCTACGAGCAGTACTTC. Amino acids: CASSSQTGEGPYEQYF.

The chain uses TRBV13 and TRBJ1-5; 7 bases are shared with TRBD1. Unmatched junction bases numbered 8, after V lost 0 bases and J lost 9 bases. The CDR3 consists of 15 residues. Germline CDR1 PRHDT, CDR2 FYEKMQ (reference sequence). The CDR3 nucleotides read TGTGCCAGCAGCTTAGGACAGGGGCGATTTCGGCCCCAGCATTTT. It specifies CASSLGQGRFRPQHF.

This CDR3 reads CASSFGTAGANVLTF. The CDR3, as DNA: TGTGCCAGCAGCTTTGGCACCGCTGGGGCCAACGTCCTGACTTTC. The genes are TRBV7-2 and TRBJ2-6, with D hard to call. V lost 3 bases to trimming and J lost 2 bases, with 8 bases between them. Per germline, CDR1 SGHTA and CDR2 FQGNSA. This CDR3 region has 15 residues. Based on the CDR3 plus reference TRBV7-2 and TRBJ2-6, the full variable domain is GAGVSQSPSNKVTEKGKDVELRCDPISGHTALYWYRQSLGQGLEFLIYFQGNSAPDKSGLPSDRFSAERTGGSVSTLTIQRTQQEDSAVYLCASSFGTAGANVLTFGAGSRLTVL.

The chain has TRBV9 and TRBJ2-4; D is possibly TRBD1 or TRBD2 (6 bases each). Per the germline V gene, CDR1 is SGDLS and CDR2 is YYNGEE. This CDR3 has 16 amino acids. Trimming removed 0 bases at V and 8 bases at J, with 18 bases between. In DNA form, the CDR3 reads TGTGCCAGCAGCGTAGGTGTTATAAGGGGGGAGGACATTCAGTACTTC. As protein: CASSVGVIRGEDIQYF.

In its sample, this clone was seen a few times. The V gene is TRBV27, the J gene TRBJ2-7; D gene uncertain. The V and J ends lost 3 bases and 3 bases respectively, with 9 bases between them. Per the germline V gene, CDR1 is MNHEY and CDR2 is SMNVEV (reference sequence). The CDR3 is 13 amino acids. The DNA for the CDR3 is TGTGCCAGCAGTTTGGGCAGGAGCTACGAGCAGTACTTC. This translates into CASSLGRSYEQYF.

The rearrangement uses TRBV10-3 and TRBJ2-5; 10 nucleotides match TRBD2. The V segment lost 3 bases and the J segment 5 bases; nucleotides outside the gene matches: 9. The CDR3 covers 16 residues. Germline V gene lookup returns CDR1 ENHRY and CDR2 SYGVKD. Written as DNA, the CDR3 is TGTGCCATCAGTGACGCTAGCGGGAGTGTTTATGAGACCCAGTACTTC. It is translated as CAISDASGSVYETQYF.

The gene calls are TRBV28 and TRBJ1-5; 7 positions agree with TRBD1. V lost 7 bases and J lost 5; bases outside the gene matches: 5. Germline V gene sequence: CDR1 MDHEN, CDR2 SYDVKM. This CDR3 contains 13 residues. CDR3 nucleotides: TGTGCCAGCACCGACAGGGACCATCAGCCCCAGCATTTT. Amino acids: CASTDRDHQPQHF.

The rearrangement links TRBV27 to TRBJ2-1, with D possibly TRBD2 on 6 matching bases. The CDR3 runs 16 residues. Germline V gives CDR1 MNHEY, CDR2 SMNVEV (reference sequence). V was clipped by 5 bases and J by 5 bases, with 19 bases between them. DNA of the CDR3: TGTGCCAGCAGTCTTAGCTCGGGGGAGCTGCACAATGAGCAGTTCTTC. This codes for CASSLSSGELHNEQFF.

The CDR3 nucleotides are TGTGCCAGCAGTGTAGGACTAGCGGGAGGCACCGGGGAGCTGTTTTTT. Translation: CASSVGLAGGTGELFF. The chain is built from TRBV27 and TRBJ2-2, with 14 nucleotides matching TRBD2. Germline V gene lookup returns CDR1 MNHEY and CDR2 SMNVEV (reference sequence). J lost 4 bases, V lost 5 bases, and 3 bases had no gene match. The CDR3 spans 16 residues.

The CDR3 coding sequence is TGTGCCAGCAGACCACAGGGGGCAACAGAGACCCAGTACTTC. Encoded protein: CASRPQGATETQYF. This rearrangement joins TRBV6-6 to TRBJ2-5, with 9 bases matching TRBD1. CDR3 size: 14 residues. Trimming took 6 bases from V and 4 from J; bases not matched to a gene: 6. The germline V gene has CDR1 MNHNY and CDR2 SVGAGI (reference sequence).

The chain carries TRBV2 and TRBJ2-7, with 10 bases lining up with TRBD2. Germline V gene sequence: CDR1 SNHLY, CDR2 FYNNEI. This CDR3 spans 14 amino acids. The V and J ends lost 5 bases and 4 bases, in that order; junction bases with no gene match: 5. The CDR3 reads CASSLPSGSYEQYF. In DNA, the CDR3 is TGTGCCAGCAGTTTACCTAGCGGGAGTTACGAGCAGTACTTC. Looking up the rest from reference TRBV2 and TRBJ2-7 gives the full variable domain: EPEVTQTPSHQVTQMGQEVILRCVPISNHLYFYWYRQILGQKVEFLVSFYNNEISEKSEIFDDQFSVERPDGSNFTLKIRSTKLEDSAMYFCASSLPSGSYEQYFGPGTRLTVT.

V is TRBV5-4 and J is TRBJ1-2, with a weak D call TRBD1 (5 bases). The CDR3 covers 14 residues. V was shortened by 6 bases and J by 5 bases, with 17 bases between the two germline ends. Germline CDR1 reads SGHNT; CDR2 reads YYREEE (reference sequence). The DNA for the CDR3 is TGTGCCAGCACATCCGGGACCTTGCGGTATGGCTACACCTTC. Translation: CASTSGTLRYGYTF.

This rearrangement joins TRBV15 to TRBJ2-7, with D possibly matching TRBD1 (6 bases). Trimming pared 3 bases from V and 3 bases from J, leaving 9 bases between. Looked up from germline, CDR1 is LNHNV and CDR2 is YYDKDF (reference sequence). This CDR3 has 13 residues. DNA of the CDR3: TGTGCCACCAGCAGGGGGACACTCTACGAGCAGTACTTC. As protein: CATSRGTLYEQYF.

V usage is TRBV27 and J usage is TRBJ1-3; D may be TRBD1 (6 bases). The ends were cut back, 3 bases at V and 4 bases at J, with 10 bases in the middle. This CDR3 contains 14 residues. CDR1 is MNHEY, CDR2 SMNVEV, per germline (reference sequence). As DNA, the CDR3 is TGTGCCAGCAGTTTGGCAGGGGCCGGAAACACCATATATTTT. This sequence encodes CASSLAGAGNTIYF.

The chain carries TRBV7-8 and TRBJ2-7; TRBD2 matches at 8 bases. V was clipped by 4 bases and J by 1 base; unmatched bases: 9. This CDR3 is built from 16 residues. Germline CDR1 reads SGHVS; CDR2 reads FQNEAQ. CDR3: CASSSISGKQSYEQYF. The CDR3, as DNA: TGTGCCAGCAGCTCCATTAGCGGGAAGCAGTCCTACGAGCAGTACTTC.

CDR3 protein: CASSLEGSYNSPLHF. In DNA, the CDR3 is TGTGCCAGCAGCTTAGAGGGCTCCTATAATTCACCCCTCCACTTT. The chain links TRBV7-3 to TRBJ1-6; D is undetermined. V gave up 2 bases and J gave up 0 bases, with 5 bases separating them. The CDR3 spans 15 residues. Germline CDR1 and CDR2: SGHTA and FQGTGA. Based on the CDR3 plus reference TRBV7-3 and TRBJ1-6, the full variable domain is GAGVSQTPSNKVTEKGKYVELRCDPISGHTALYWYRQSLGQGPEFLIYFQGTGAADDSGLPNDRFFAVRPEGSVSTLKIQRTERGDSAVYLCASSLEGSYNSPLHFGNGTRLTVT.

This chain links TRBV4-2 with TRBJ2-3, with 8 bases lining up with TRBD2. The CDR3 consists of 18 residues. Germline V gene sequence: CDR1 LGHNA, CDR2 YNFKEQ. With V trimmed by 1 base and J by 0 bases, 9 bases remained unmatched. The DNA for the CDR3 is TGTGCCAGCAGCCAAGCCCCGGGACTAGTGGGTAGCACAGATACGCAGTATTTT. Its translation is CASSQAPGLVGSTDTQYF.